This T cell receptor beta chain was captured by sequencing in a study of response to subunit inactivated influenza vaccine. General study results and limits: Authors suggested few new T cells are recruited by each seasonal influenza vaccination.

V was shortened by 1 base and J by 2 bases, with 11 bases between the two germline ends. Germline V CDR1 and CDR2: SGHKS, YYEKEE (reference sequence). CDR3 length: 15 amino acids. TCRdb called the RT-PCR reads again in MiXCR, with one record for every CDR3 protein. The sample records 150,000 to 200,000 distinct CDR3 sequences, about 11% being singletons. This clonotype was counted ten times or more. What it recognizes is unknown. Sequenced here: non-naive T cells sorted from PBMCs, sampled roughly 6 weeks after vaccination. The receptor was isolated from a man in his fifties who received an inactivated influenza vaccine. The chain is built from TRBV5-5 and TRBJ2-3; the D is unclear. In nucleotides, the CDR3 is TGTGCCAGCAGCTTGCAACAGTCATTCACAGATACGCAGTATTTT. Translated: CASSLQQSFTDTQYF.